These 4 T cell receptor beta chains were all obtained from the same sample, sequenced in a study of control samples from healthy donors and cancer patients. The assay was immunoSEQ multiplex PCR, and TCRdb's table has in-frame clones only and misses some. Of about 89,000 clones detected, more than 75% appear once; the ten largest clones hold over 20%. The sequenced material came from blood. The receptors come from a man between 25 and 39 years old in good health.

This rearrangement joins TRBV11-2 to TRBJ2-4; 15 positions agree with TRBD2. Germline V gives CDR1 SGHAT, CDR2 FQNNGV. The CDR3 is 16 residues long. Germline trimming cut 2 bases from V and 12 bases from J; bases unmatched to any gene: 8. CDR3 sequence reads: CASSLYPGLAGGPQYF. CDR3 coding DNA: TGTGCCAGCAGCTTATACCCGGGACTAGCGGGGGGCCCTCAGTACTTC.

The chain combines TRBV21-1 with TRBJ2-6; TRBD1 was called by the table and not checked on the DNA. TRBV21-1 is designated a pseudogene. This CDR3 is built from 17 residues. CDR3 loop: CASRGQGDSSGANVLTF. CDR3 sequence (DNA): TGTGCCAGCAGGGGACAGGGGGATAGCTCTGGGGCCAACGTCCTGACTTTC.

This clone was picked up one time. The J gene is TRBJ2-5, the V gene TRBV7-9, with TRBD2 matching over 13 bases. From germline, CDR1 is SEHNR and CDR2 FQNEAQ (reference sequence). After removal of 1 base from V and 5 bases from J, the junction contained 1 base not matched to a gene. The CDR3 length is 15 residues. This chain's CDR3 is CASSLGTSGGETQYF. DNA for the CDR3: TGTGCCAGCAGCTTAGGGACTAGCGGGGGTGAGACCCAGTACTTC.

This rearrangement joins TRBV4-2 to TRBJ2-1, with 8 bases aligning to TRBD1. This CDR3 contains 17 residues. The V gene's germline CDR1 is LGHNA and CDR2 YNFKEQ. The ends lost 2 bases at V and 4 bases at J; junction bases unmatched: 10. The CDR3 DNA sequence: TGTGCCAGCAGCCAAATTGGACAGGGAGCGCCTTACAATGAGCAGTTCTTC. This sequence encodes CASSQIGQGAPYNEQFF.